Given below is one TCR beta chain in context. The antigen this receptor binds is unknown. It has no much larger one-base neighbor in the sample; base qualities were not kept. The junction shows trimming of 6 bases on V and 0 bases on J, plus 15 bases between the germline ends. The germline V gene encodes CDR1 LNHDA and CDR2 SQIVND (reference sequence). The CDR3 starts with the cysteine, ends with the phenylalanine, and has 16 residues. Just the 48-base CDR3 DNA is kept, in frame starting at base 1. The data were obtained in a study of blood T cell repertoires in COVID-19 (dated by TCRdb to the early 2020s). Concerning the study at large: Collaborator samples came from the United States, Italy and Spain and covered acute and convalescent phases of COVID-19. The material from the prospective study consisted of cDNA or gDNA derived from T cells, B-cell-depleted T cells, or PBMCs. The dataset comprised deeply sampled blood TCRbeta repertoires from subjects exposed to, actively infected with, or recovered from COVID-19. A freely available public database, intended as a resource for researchers studying the immune response to SARS-CoV-2, is where the repertoires were released. The samples were drawn from two sources: the first 160 participants of the ongoing ImmuneRACE study, and 1,254 subjects contributed by 6 global collaborators. The sample metadata nearly always contained a de-identified subject ID, COVID-19 status, age in years and sex. Where HLA class I and class II types were available, the types were taken from metadata supplied by the sample provider, not from assay-based typing. What the research found in general, with its limitations: How much clinical and demographic metadata was included differed by source and by participant, and the metadata was provided uncurated.

TCRbeta CDR3 regions were amplified from genomic DNA by means of the immunoSEQ Assay, a bias-controlled multiplex PCR. As for the authors' bioinformatics: The number of nucleated cells in each sample was estimated by amplification of reference gene primers within the assay. To quantify the absolute abundance of each unique TCRbeta CDR3 rearrangement, sequence reads were collapsed and filtered. For each sample, productive Simpson clonality was calculated by taking the square root of Simpson's diversity index across productive rearrangements. The immuneACCESS repertoire file appears here via TCRdb, limited to in-frame rearrangements. These files lack a portion of the clones; in checked studies, under half of the deficit traces to unresolved V genes, and the cause of the others is not known. The DNA was the basis for D and trimming; V, J and clone size are from that table. The sample table contains hundreds of thousands of clones; only one count was recorded for roughly four fifths of them. Around 4.7% of the sample comes from the top ten.

The collaborating institutions used their own protocols to collect whole blood in K2EDTA tubes. For TCRbeta analysis, collaborators shipped samples as frozen whole blood, isolated PBMCs, or DNA extracted from either of those sample types. This TCR was recovered from a woman in her sixties or seventies with acute or convalescent COVID-19. Sequencing input: peripheral blood. The chain couples TRBV19 to TRBJ2-4, with TRBD1 tentatively as D gene (6 bases match). The sequence in DNA is TGTGCCAGTAGGCTAACGGGACAAGTAGCCAAAAACATTCAGTACTTC. It specifies CASRLTGQVAKNIQYF.